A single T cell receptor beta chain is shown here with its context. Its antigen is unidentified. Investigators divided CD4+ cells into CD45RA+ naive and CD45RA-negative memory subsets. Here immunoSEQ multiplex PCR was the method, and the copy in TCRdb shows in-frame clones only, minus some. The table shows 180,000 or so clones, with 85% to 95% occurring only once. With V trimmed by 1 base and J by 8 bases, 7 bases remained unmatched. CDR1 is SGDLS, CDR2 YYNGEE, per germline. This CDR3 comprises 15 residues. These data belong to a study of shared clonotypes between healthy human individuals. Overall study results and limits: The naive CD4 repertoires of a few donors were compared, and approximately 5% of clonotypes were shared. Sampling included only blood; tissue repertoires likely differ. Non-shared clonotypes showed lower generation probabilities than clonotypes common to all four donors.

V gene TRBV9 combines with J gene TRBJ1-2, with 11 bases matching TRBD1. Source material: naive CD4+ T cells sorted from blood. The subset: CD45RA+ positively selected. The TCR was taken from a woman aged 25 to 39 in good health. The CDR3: CASSVSGQGALGYTF. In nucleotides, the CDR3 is TGTGCCAGCAGCGTAAGCGGACAGGGGGCACTAGGCTACACCTTC.